Listed below are T cell receptor beta chains from one sample, sequenced in a study of shared clonotypes between healthy human individuals. Profiling relied on immunoSEQ multiplex PCR, and the TCRdb table lists in-frame clones only, not all of them. The table records around 2,000,000 clones, 85% to 95% of them present only once. What was sequenced was naive CD8+ T cells sorted from blood. Receptors were obtained from a man between 18 and 35 years old in good health. The CDR3 runs from the conserved cysteine through the conserved F or W. A D gene is named only where the DNA matches it firmly. Size is stated for part of the rows, as once, few or many counts, or as a class when the clone is expanded.

d_gene	v_gene	abundance	j_gene	CDR3nt	CDR3aa
NA	TRBV6-6	few	TRBJ1-2	TGTGCCAGCAGTCAACTCTTAAACGGACTTGGGTATGGCTACACCTTC	CASSQLLNGLGYGYTF
TRBD2	TRBV5-1	few	TRBJ2-7	TGCGCCAGCACCGATCTAGCGGGAGGTTGGTACGAGCAGTACTTC	CASTDLAGGWYEQYF
TRBD2	TRBV15	NA	TRBJ2-7	TGTGCCACCAGCATTGGGACTAGCGGAACGTCCGAGCAGTACTTC	CATSIGTSGTSEQYF
NA	TRBV9	once	TRBJ2-3	TGTGCCAGCAGCGTAGAGGTAGGAGGGAATACGCAGTATTTT	CASSVEVGGNTQYF
NA	TRBV11-2	NA	TRBJ1-5	TGTGCCAGCAGCTTGGGGCAGGGAGTAAGGCCCCAGCATTTT	CASSLGQGVRPQHF
NA	TRBV4-1	once	TRBJ2-2	TGCGCCAGCAGCCAGGGGATAATAAACACCGGGGAGCTGTTTTTT	CASSQGIINTGELFF
NA	TRBV9	NA	TRBJ2-3	TGTGCCAGCAGCGAACGACTAGGAATAAGCACAGATACGCAGTATTTT	CASSERLGISTDTQYF
TRBD1	TRBV9	NA	TRBJ2-7	TGTGCCAGCAGCGTTTCCGGGACAGGGCCCTACGAGCAGTACTTC	CASSVSGTGPYEQYF
TRBD1	TRBV4-1	NA	TRBJ2-7	TGCGCCAGCAGCCAAGGTGGGACAGGATTCTACGAGCAGTACTTC	CASSQGGTGFYEQYF
NA	TRBV7-2	NA	TRBJ2-7	TGTGCCAGCAGCTTAGGAGTATGGGACTACGAGCAGTACTTC	CASSLGVWDYEQYF
NA	TRBV7-2	NA	TRBJ2-7	TGTGCCAGCAGTCCAAGGGATGGAGGCCCCTACGAGCAGTACTTC	CASSPRDGGPYEQYF
TRBD2	TRBV7-2	NA	TRBJ2-7	TGTGCCAGCAGCTTAGCGAGTTTGAGGGAGGGCCTTGGGTACGAGCAGTACTTC	CASSLASLREGLGYEQYF
NA	TRBV25-1	NA	TRBJ1-4	TGTGCCAGCAGTTTTGCAACTAATGAAAAACTGTTTTTT	CASSFATNEKLFF
NA	TRBV11-2	NA	TRBJ2-7	TGTGCCAGCAGCTTAGGCCCGGCCGACACCTACGAGCAGTACTTC	CASSLGPADTYEQYF
NA	TRBV4-1	NA	TRBJ2-5	TGCGCCAGCAGCCAAGTAACCCAAGAGACCCAGTACTTC	CASSQVTQETQYF
NA	TRBV4-3	NA	TRBJ2-7	TGCGCCAGCAGCCAAGACAGGAGCTACGAGCAGTACTTC	CASSQDRSYEQYF
NA	TRBV6-6	NA	TRBJ1-5	TGTGCCAGCACCAAAGAGGGGTTTTTTCAGAATCAGCCCCAGCATTTT	CASTKEGFFQNQPQHF
NA	TRBV6-1	NA	TRBJ1-5	TGTGCCAGCGGGGAGAGGGATTTTGGCAATCAGCCCCAGCATTTT	CASGERDFGNQPQHF
NA	TRBV2	NA	TRBJ1-1	TGTGCCAGCAGTGATTACAGAACGAACACTGAAGCTTTCTTT	CASSDYRTNTEAFF
NA	TRBV7-8	NA	TRBJ2-7	TGTGCCAGCAGCTTAGCGCCCTACGAGCAGTACTTC	CASSLAPYEQYF
TRBD2	TRBV7-8	NA	TRBJ2-3	TGTGCCAGCAGCAACCGACTAGCGGGAGTCACAGATACGCAGTATTTT	CASSNRLAGVTDTQYF
NA	TRBV5-6	NA	TRBJ1-1	TGTGCCAGCAGCTTGGATGGTAACGGGAACACTGAAGCTTTCTTT	CASSLDGNGNTEAFF
NA	TRBV11-2	NA	TRBJ2-3	TGTGCCAGCAGCTTATTAGCCCCAGCGTCAGTAGATACGCAGTATTTT	CASSLLAPASVDTQYF
NA	TRBV7-8	NA	TRBJ2-1	TGTGCCAGCAGCGCGGATTTCATCGGGACTCCCGTTGGGAATGAGCAGTTCTTC	CASSADFIGTPVGNEQFF
TRBD2	TRBV9	NA	TRBJ2-1	TGTGCCAGCAGCGGGACTAGCGGGAGGGAGCAGTTCTTC	CASSGTSGREQFF
NA	TRBV29-1	NA	TRBJ2-7	TGCAGCGTTCTTGGAGGGGACCTGGGCTCCTACGAGCAGTACTTC	CSVLGGDLGSYEQYF
NA	TRBV2	few	TRBJ1-6	TGTGCCAGCAGACAGGGATATAATTCACCCCTCCACTTT	CASRQGYNSPLHF
TRBD1	TRBV7-9	NA	TRBJ2-2	TGTGCCAGTACGGGACAGGGGTACACCGGGGAGCTGTTTTTT	CASTGQGYTGELFF